This T cell receptor (beta chain) was obtained from a study of shared clonotypes between healthy human individuals. Caucasian adults residing in Nashville, Tennessee made up all the donors. Researchers reported that CD8 memory united CD45RO+ cells with CCR7-negative CD45RA+ TemRA cells. The study, taken as a whole, reports: Only blood samples were collected, and tissue repertoires likely differ.

Regarding this clone: Its matching antigen is unknown.

The V segment lost 2 bases and the J segment 3 bases; nucleotides outside the gene matches: 9. The CDR3 spans 17 residues. Germline CDR1 and CDR2: LGHNA and YSLEER. Replicate sorted-subset PCRs were loaded with around 200 ng DNA, 25,000 to 30,000 T cell genomes. Clones were sequenced by immunoSEQ multiplex PCR, and TCRdb holds only the in-frame ones, with some missing. This sample has some 700,000 clones, with 90% found just once. The source material was memory CD8+ T cells from PBMCs. Specified subset: CD45RO+ cells pooled with CCR7-negative TemRA cells. This TCR derives from a man aged 18 to 30 in good health. Some clones in this sample may be carry-over from other donors' samples. The J gene is TRBJ2-2, the V gene TRBV4-3; 7 bases are shared with TRBD1. CDR3 residues: CASSQPQGWGDTGELFF. In nucleotides, the CDR3 is TGCGCCAGCAGCCAACCACAGGGGTGGGGTGACACCGGGGAGCTGTTTTTT.